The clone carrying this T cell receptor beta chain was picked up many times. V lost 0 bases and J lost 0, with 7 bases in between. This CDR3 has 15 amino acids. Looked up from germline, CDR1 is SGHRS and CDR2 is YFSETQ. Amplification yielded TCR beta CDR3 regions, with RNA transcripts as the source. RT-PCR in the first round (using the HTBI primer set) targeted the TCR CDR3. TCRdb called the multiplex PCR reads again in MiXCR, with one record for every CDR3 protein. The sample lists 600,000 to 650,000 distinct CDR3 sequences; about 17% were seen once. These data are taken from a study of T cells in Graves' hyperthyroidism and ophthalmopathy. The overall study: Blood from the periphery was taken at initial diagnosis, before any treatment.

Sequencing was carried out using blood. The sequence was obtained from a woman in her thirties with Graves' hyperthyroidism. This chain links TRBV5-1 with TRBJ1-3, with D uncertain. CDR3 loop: CASSLDPTSGNTIYF. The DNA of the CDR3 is TGCGCCAGCAGCTTGGACCCAACCTCTGGAAACACCATATATTTT. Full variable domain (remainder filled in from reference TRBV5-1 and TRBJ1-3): KAGVTQTPRYLIKTRGQQVTLSCSPISGHRSVSWYQQTPGQGLQFLFEYFSETQRNKGNFPGRFSGRQFSNSRSEMNVSTLELGDSALYLCASSLDPTSGNTIYFGEGSWLTVV.